The clone carrying this TCR beta chain was detected a few times. Its antigen is unidentified. This entry comes from a study of cytomegalovirus exposure and HLA in healthy donors. Study-wide findings and caveats: In a later analysis, a genetic analysis reported fewer productive-TCR N-insertions in an Asian-associated ancestry cluster than the cohort average. Some TCR beta chains (roughly 160 of them) were listed as cytomegalovirus-associated. The classifier reportedly diagnosed cytomegalovirus status with high specificity and sensitivity.

Researchers ran the PCR with 60 Vbeta and 13 Jbeta primers. Profiled with immunoSEQ multiplex PCR; TCRdb holds only in-frame clones, not every one. The table lists 55,000 to 70,000 clones, approximately 78% of them singletons. This TCR came from a young man in good health and CMV-seropositive. The sample consisted of PBMCs.

The CDR3 sequence is CASSGDRPYEQYF. Here the CDR3 DNA reads TGTGCCAGCAGCGGCGACAGGCCCTACGAGCAGTACTTC. The chain is built from TRBV5-6 and TRBJ2-7; D might be TRBD1 (6 bases). Trimming removed 4 bases at V and 2 bases at J, with 10 bases between. Germline-derived CDR1 and CDR2 are SGHDT and YYEEEE. This CDR3 is 13 amino acids long.